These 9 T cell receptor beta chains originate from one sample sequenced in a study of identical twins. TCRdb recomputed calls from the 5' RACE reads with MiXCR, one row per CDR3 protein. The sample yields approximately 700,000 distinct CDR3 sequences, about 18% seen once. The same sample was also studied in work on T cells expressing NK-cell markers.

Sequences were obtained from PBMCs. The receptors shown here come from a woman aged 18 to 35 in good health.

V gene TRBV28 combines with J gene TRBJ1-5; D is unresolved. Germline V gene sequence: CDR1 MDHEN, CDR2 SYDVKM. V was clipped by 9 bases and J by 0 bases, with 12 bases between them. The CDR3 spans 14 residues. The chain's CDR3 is CASRRQISNQPQHF. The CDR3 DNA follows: TGTGCCAGTAGGAGGCAGATTAGCAATCAGCCCCAGCATTTT. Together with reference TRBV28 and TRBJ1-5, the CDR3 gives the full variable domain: DVKVTQSSRYLVKRTGEKVFLECVQDMDHENMFWYRQDPGLGLRLIYFSYDVKMKEKGDIPEGYSVSREKKERFSLILESASTNQTSMYLCASRRQISNQPQHFGDGTRLSIL.

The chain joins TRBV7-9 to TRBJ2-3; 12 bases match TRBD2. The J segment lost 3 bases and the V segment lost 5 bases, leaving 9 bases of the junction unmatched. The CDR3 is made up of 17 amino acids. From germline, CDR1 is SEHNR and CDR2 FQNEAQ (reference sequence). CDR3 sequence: CASSPPRLAGETDTQYF. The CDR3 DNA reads TGTGCCAGCAGCCCCCCCCGACTAGCGGGAGAGACAGATACGCAGTATTTT.

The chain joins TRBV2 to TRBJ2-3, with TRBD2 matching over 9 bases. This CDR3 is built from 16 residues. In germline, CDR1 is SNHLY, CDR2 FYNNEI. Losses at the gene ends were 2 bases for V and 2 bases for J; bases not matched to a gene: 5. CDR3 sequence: CASSEQASGTTDTQYF. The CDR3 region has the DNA TGTGCCAGCAGTGAACAGGCTAGCGGGACCACAGATACGCAGTATTTT.

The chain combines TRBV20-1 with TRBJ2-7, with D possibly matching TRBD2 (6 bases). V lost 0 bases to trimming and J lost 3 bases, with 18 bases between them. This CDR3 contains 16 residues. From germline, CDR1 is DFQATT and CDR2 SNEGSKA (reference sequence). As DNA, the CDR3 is TGCAGTGCTAGAGATAGTCGGGGCGGGGCCTTCTACGAGCAGTACTTC. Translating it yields CSARDSRGGAFYEQYF.

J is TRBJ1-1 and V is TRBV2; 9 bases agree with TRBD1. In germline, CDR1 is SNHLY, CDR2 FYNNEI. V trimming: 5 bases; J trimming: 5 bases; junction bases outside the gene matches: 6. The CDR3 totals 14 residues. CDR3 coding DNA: TGTGCCAGCAGTCGACAGGGGGGGTCGACTGAAGCTTTCTTT. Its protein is CASSRQGGSTEAFF.

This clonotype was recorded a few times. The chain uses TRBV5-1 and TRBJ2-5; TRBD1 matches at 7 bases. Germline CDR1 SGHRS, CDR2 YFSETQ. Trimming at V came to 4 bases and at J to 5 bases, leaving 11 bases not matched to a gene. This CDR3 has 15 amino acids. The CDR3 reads CASSVRDRAGETQYF. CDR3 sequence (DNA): TGCGCCAGCAGCGTCCGGGACAGAGCCGGGGAGACCCAGTACTTC. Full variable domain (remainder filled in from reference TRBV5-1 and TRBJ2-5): KAGVTQTPRYLIKTRGQQVTLSCSPISGHRSVSWYQQTPGQGLQFLFEYFSETQRNKGNFPGRFSGRQFSNSRSEMNVSTLELGDSALYLCASSVRDRAGETQYFGPGTRLLVL.

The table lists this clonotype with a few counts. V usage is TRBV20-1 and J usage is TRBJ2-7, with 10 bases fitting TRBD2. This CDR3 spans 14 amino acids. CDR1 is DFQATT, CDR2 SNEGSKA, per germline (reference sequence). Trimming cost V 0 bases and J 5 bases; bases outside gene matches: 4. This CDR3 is CSARDTSGKNEQYF. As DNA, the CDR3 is TGCAGTGCTAGAGATACTAGCGGGAAAAACGAGCAGTACTTC.

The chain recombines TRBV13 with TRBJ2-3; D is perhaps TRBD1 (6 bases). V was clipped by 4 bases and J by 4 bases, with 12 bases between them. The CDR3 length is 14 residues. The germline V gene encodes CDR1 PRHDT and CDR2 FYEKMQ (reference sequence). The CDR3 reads CASSSSQGADTQYF. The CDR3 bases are TGTGCCAGCAGCTCCTCACAGGGTGCAGATACGCAGTATTTT. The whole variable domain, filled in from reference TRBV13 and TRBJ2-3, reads AAGVIQSPRHLIKEKRETATLKCYPIPRHDTVYWYQQGPGQDPQFLISFYEKMQSDKGSIPDRFSAQQFSDYHSELNMSSLELGDSALYFCASSSSQGADTQYFGPGTRLTVL.

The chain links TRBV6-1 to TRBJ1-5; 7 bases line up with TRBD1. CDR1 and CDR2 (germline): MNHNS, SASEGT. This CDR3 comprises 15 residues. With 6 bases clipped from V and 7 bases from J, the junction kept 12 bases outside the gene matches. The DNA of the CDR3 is TGTGCCAGCAGCCCTAGACAGGGATTTACCCAGCCCCAGCATTTT. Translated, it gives CASSPRQGFTQPQHF.